This T cell receptor (beta chain) was identified during a study of blood T cell repertoires in COVID-19. Study-wide background: The samples span acute and convalescent COVID-19 from the United States, Italy and Spain. In each case, the material was cDNA or gDNA derived from T cells, B-cell-depleted T cells, or PBMCs.

The authors' processing: Amplifying reference gene primers gave estimates of nucleated cell counts. Assay: immunoSEQ multiplex PCR; the TCRdb copy retains only in-frame clones and omits some. The V and J calls and clone size are taken from that table; D and trimming were inferred from the DNA. Of about 290,000 clones in the sample, about 89% were seen once. The sequencing input was peripheral blood. This receptor was identified in a man aged 40-49 years with acute or convalescent COVID-19.

The CDR3 region has the DNA TGTGCCAGCAGTCCCTTTGACAGGGATCGCGGCTACACCTTC. Protein sequence: CASSPFDRDRGYTF. This chain uses TRBV6-5 with TRBJ1-2, with 7 bases aligning to TRBD1. The J segment lost 8 bases and the V segment lost 5 bases, leaving 11 bases of the junction unmatched. The CDR3 contains 14 residues. Per germline, CDR1 MNHEY and CDR2 SVGAGI.